This entry describes one TCR beta chain. Antigen specificity is unknown. This record belongs to a study of CD8+CD57+ T cells in acquired aplastic anemia. Study-wide context: Mean yield of DNA from sorted CD4+ and CD8+ cells was about 3.2 ug. Reads per healthy sample averaged about 9.8 million (CD4+) and about 12 million (CD8+).

Genomic DNA provided the template from which TCR beta VDJ and CDR3 profiles were obtained. TCRdb reprocessed the reads with MiXCR, giving one entry per CDR3 protein. The repertoire holds about 170,000 distinct CDR3 sequences, with 55% to 80% as singletons. Study-wide results and limits: Controls and patients did not differ significantly in CD8+ Simpson's diversity.

This CDR3 is built from 15 residues. The germline V gene has CDR1 DFQATT and CDR2 SNEGSKA (reference sequence). V gave up 4 bases and J gave up 0 bases; unmatched junction bases: 7. The receptor was isolated from a human donor in good health. The chain employs TRBV20-1 and TRBJ2-3; 7 bases are shared with TRBD2. The sequencing input was sorted CD4+, CD8+, or CD8+CD57+ T cells (not recorded which) from PBMCs. The CDR3 DNA reads as TGCAGTGCTATCTTCGGGACTACCAGCACAGATACGCAGTATTTT. It encodes CSAIFGTTSTDTQYF.